What follows describes a single T cell receptor (beta chain). Its antigen remains unidentified. These data come from a study of identical twins. This CDR3 has 16 residues. Germline V gene data show CDR1 as LGHNA and CDR2 as YSLEER. V lost 0 bases and J lost 2; bases outside the gene matches: 4. TCRdb re-called the 5' RACE reads with MiXCR, one entry per CDR3 protein. The data show 600,000 to 800,000 distinct CDR3 sequences, around 21% seen once. Study conclusions and caveats: The presence of invariant MAIT and iNKT cells could partly confound analyses of zero-insertion sequences.

This sample also appeared in a second study, on T cells expressing NK-cell markers. That publication notes: Source material for TCR beta repertoires consisted of sorted CD3+CD56+NKG2C+, CD3+CD56+NKG2C- and CD3+CD56-NKG2C+ T cells.

The sequencing input was PBMCs. The sequence came from a woman under 30 in good health. V gene TRBV4-3 combines with J gene TRBJ2-5; 9 bases are a match to TRBD2. CDR3 bases: TGCGCCAGCAGCCAAGAGACAGCGGGGGGTCAAGAGACCCAGTACTTC. Translated, it gives CASSQETAGGQETQYF.